This is a list of T cell receptor beta chains from one sample in a study of a mutant IDH1 vaccine in newly diagnosed glioma. No antigen is known for these receptors. Profiling relied on immunoSEQ multiplex PCR, and the TCRdb table lists in-frame clones only, not all of them. The profile shows tens of thousands of clones, 80% of them singletons. Sequenced here: PBMCs, sampled from a glioma patient whose treatment included an IDH1 peptide vaccine. The source is a man in his forties or fifties with glioma. The CDR3 runs from the conserved cysteine through the conserved F or W. Fields, in order: D gene, clone size, V gene, J gene, CDR3 protein, CDR3 DNA. The D gene is left open where the match is weak. Clone size, where shown, is once, few, many, or a class for clones that have expanded.

D: TRBD2; size: -; V: TRBV14; J: TRBJ2-5; CDR3: CASSHSGRRETQYF; DNA: TGTGCCAGCAGCCATAGCGGGAGACGGGAGACCCAGTACTTC
D: -; size: -; V: TRBV2; J: TRBJ2-3; CDR3: CASSVADTQYF; DNA: TGTGCCAGCTCAGTTGCAGATACGCAGTATTTT
D: -; size: few; V: TRBV5-1; J: TRBJ1-1; CDR3: CASSPLSGVGNTEAFF; DNA: TGCGCCAGCAGCCCCCTTTCAGGGGTTGGAAACACTGAAGCTTTCTTT
D: TRBD1; size: -; V: TRBV5-5; J: TRBJ1-5; CDR3: CASSLGQGLGNQPQHF; DNA: TGTGCCAGCAGCTTGGGACAGGGGCTTGGGAATCAGCCCCAGCATTTT
D: -; size: -; V: TRBV13; J: TRBJ2-7; CDR3: CASSAPYSYEQYF; DNA: TGTGCCAGCAGCGCCCCTTACTCCTACGAGCAGTACTTC
D: TRBD1; size: -; V: TRBV7-8; J: TRBJ1-2; CDR3: CAIGQGVKGGYTF; DNA: TGTGCCATTGGACAGGGGGTAAAGGGCGGCTACACCTTC
D: -; size: -; V: TRBV7-2; J: TRBJ2-1; CDR3: CASSLGGSNEQFF; DNA: TGTGCCAGCAGCTTAGGGGGCAGCAATGAGCAGTTCTTC
D: -; size: -; V: TRBV13; J: TRBJ1-5; CDR3: CASSRDRNQPQHF; DNA: TGTGCCAGCAGCCGCGACAGGAATCAGCCCCAGCATTTT
D: -; size: -; V: TRBV6-1; J: TRBJ2-5; CDR3: CASSRQPLQETQYF; DNA: TGTGCCAGCAGCCGGCAGCCCCTACAAGAGACCCAGTACTTC
D: -; size: -; V: TRBV6-1; J: TRBJ1-2; CDR3: CASRITGYTF; DNA: TGTGCCAGCAGAATAACGGGCTACACCTTC
D: TRBD2; size: few; V: TRBV10-3; J: TRBJ2-3; CDR3: CAIKLAGEADTQYF; DNA: TGTGCCATCAAACTAGCGGGGGAGGCAGATACGCAGTATTTT
D: -; size: -; V: TRBV11-3; J: TRBJ1-1; CDR3: CASSRESSVPEAFF; DNA: TGTGCCAGCAGCCGCGAGTCCTCAGTGCCTGAAGCTTTCTTT
D: -; size: -; V: TRBV25-1; J: TRBJ2-7; CDR3: CASTRRGEQYF; DNA: TGTGCCAGCACCCGTCGAGGCGAGCAGTACTTC
D: -; size: -; V: TRBV6-5; J: TRBJ2-1; CDR3: CASSYVSVRNEQFF; DNA: TGTGCCAGCAGTTACGTCTCGGTTAGAAATGAGCAGTTCTTC
D: TRBD1; size: -; V: TRBV7-2; J: TRBJ1-1; CDR3: CASSPGTGGAFF; DNA: TGTGCCAGCAGCCCGGGGACAGGGGGAGCTTTCTTT
D: -; size: -; V: TRBV11-2; J: TRBJ2-7; CDR3: CASSLAPLGHEQYF; DNA: TGTGCCAGCAGCTTAGCCCCATTAGGACACGAGCAGTACTTC
D: -; size: -; V: TRBV19; J: TRBJ1-1; CDR3: CASSAARTEAFF; DNA: TGTGCCAGTAGTGCGGCTCGGACTGAAGCTTTCTTT
D: -; size: -; V: TRBV2; J: TRBJ2-7; CDR3: CASRLYEQYF; DNA: TGTGCCAGCCGACTTTACGAGCAGTACTTC
D: TRBD1; size: -; V: TRBV30; J: TRBJ1-3; CDR3: CACGTEHSGNTIYF; DNA: TGTGCCTGTGGGACAGAACACTCTGGAAACACCATATATTTT
D: -; size: once; V: TRBV6-6; J: TRBJ2-7; CDR3: CASSPVDSLSYEQYF; DNA: TGTGCCAGCAGCCCCGTTGACTCTTTATCCTACGAGCAGTACTTC
D: -; size: -; V: TRBV6-5; J: TRBJ1-1; CDR3: CASSLDIGGNTEAFF; DNA: TGTGCCAGCAGTTTAGATATTGGGGGGAACACTGAAGCTTTCTTT
D: TRBD1; size: -; V: TRBV4-2; J: TRBJ2-3; CDR3: CASSQGTGDNTDTQYF; DNA: TGTGCCAGCAGCCAAGGGACAGGGGACAACACAGATACGCAGTATTTT
D: -; size: -; V: TRBV9; J: TRBJ1-5; CDR3: CASSEGGSPYQPQHF; DNA: TGTGCCAGCAGCGAGGGGGGATCCCCTTATCAGCCCCAGCATTTT
D: TRBD2; size: -; V: TRBV6-1; J: TRBJ2-7; CDR3: CASRGLAYEQYF; DNA: TGTGCCAGCAGGGGACTAGCTTACGAGCAGTACTTC
D: -; size: -; V: TRBV4-1; J: TRBJ1-1; CDR3: CASSGLIVGNTEAFF; DNA: TGCGCCAGCAGCGGACTAATTGTGGGGAACACTGAAGCTTTCTTT
D: -; size: few; V: TRBV28; J: TRBJ2-7; CDR3: CASSFGRYGGRMSYEQYF; DNA: TGTGCCAGCAGTTTTGGCCGCTACGGCGGACGGATGAGTTACGAGCAGTACTTC
D: -; size: -; V: TRBV30; J: TRBJ2-7; CDR3: CAWSVRGGFSEQYF; DNA: TGTGCCTGGAGTGTACGTGGGGGATTCTCCGAGCAGTACTTC
D: TRBD2; size: -; V: TRBV27; J: TRBJ2-3; CDR3: CASTSGLYTDTQYF; DNA: TGTGCCAGCACCTCGGGACTATACACAGATACGCAGTATTTT
D: -; size: once; V: TRBV14; J: TRBJ2-1; CDR3: CASSPRDYNEQFF; DNA: TGTGCCAGCAGCCCGAGGGACTACAATGAGCAGTTCTTC
D: -; size: -; V: TRBV28; J: TRBJ2-1; CDR3: CASSPGLFNEQFF; DNA: TGTGCCAGCAGTCCGGGCCTCTTCAATGAGCAGTTCTTC
D: TRBD1; size: -; V: TRBV9; J: TRBJ1-1; CDR3: CASSMRTGGVFEAFF; DNA: TGTGCCAGCAGCATGCGGACAGGGGGGGTTTTTGAAGCTTTCTTT
D: TRBD2; size: once; V: TRBV5-1; J: TRBJ2-3; CDR3: CASSLAGSSTDTQYF; DNA: TGCGCCAGCAGTTTAGCGGGATCTAGCACAGATACGCAGTATTTT
D: -; size: -; V: TRBV5-1; J: TRBJ2-7; CDR3: CASSGAGQTYEQYF; DNA: TGCGCCAGCAGCGGGGCGGGACAGACATACGAGCAGTACTTC
D: -; size: -; V: TRBV27; J: TRBJ2-7; CDR3: CASKEPTSYEQYF; DNA: TGTGCCAGCAAGGAGCCTACCTCCTACGAGCAGTACTTC
D: TRBD2; size: -; V: TRBV7-9; J: TRBJ2-7; CDR3: CASSQTLGTSGTYEQYF; DNA: TGTGCCAGCAGCCAAACCCTAGGGACTAGCGGCACCTACGAGCAGTACTTC